A selection of T cell receptor beta chains follows, all from one sample in a study of blood T cell repertoires in COVID-19. Profiled with immunoSEQ multiplex PCR; TCRdb holds only in-frame clones, not every one. This sample carries some 190,000 clones, 75% to 80% of them seen once, and the ten largest clones take roughly 8.6%. The sequenced material came from peripheral blood. These receptors all stem from a woman aged 45-60 years with active or convalescent COVID-19. CDR3s include the opening cysteine and the closing phenylalanine or tryptophan. The D gene is left open where the match is weak. Clone size is given for some rows only: seen once, a few or many times, or a class if the clone is expanded.

D: TRBD1
V: TRBV3-1/TRBV3-2
J: TRBJ2-3
size: NA
CDR3: CASSLRQGTDTQYF
DNA: TGTGCCAGCAGCCTCCGACAGGGAACAGATACGCAGTATTTT

D: TRBD1
V: TRBV7-3
J: TRBJ2-7
size: NA
CDR3: CASSLTGAGTGFNEQYF
DNA: TGTGCCAGCAGCTTAACAGGGGCCGGGACAGGGTTCAACGAGCAGTACTTC

D: NA
V: TRBV7-2
J: TRBJ1-2
size: NA
CDR3: CASSPQAGYGYTF
DNA: TGTGCCAGCAGCCCCCAAGCCGGTTATGGCTACACCTTC

D: NA
V: TRBV10-3
J: TRBJ1-1
size: NA
CDR3: CAISERALGEGTEAFF
DNA: TGTGCCATCAGTGAGCGGGCACTGGGTGAGGGCACTGAAGCTTTCTTT

D: TRBD2
V: TRBV3-1/TRBV3-2
J: TRBJ2-5
size: NA
CDR3: CASSQPSGGQETQYF
DNA: TGTGCCAGCAGCCAACCTAGCGGGGGCCAAGAGACCCAGTACTTC

D: TRBD1
V: TRBV27
J: TRBJ2-7
size: few
CDR3: CASSSLTGRDYEQYF
DNA: TGTGCCAGCAGTTCGCTGACAGGGAGAGACTACGAGCAGTACTTC

D: TRBD1
V: TRBV5-1
J: TRBJ1-2
size: NA
CDR3: CASRQGAPDYGYTF
DNA: TGCGCCAGTCGACAGGGGGCGCCCGACTATGGCTACACCTTC

D: NA
V: TRBV29-1
J: TRBJ1-1
size: NA
CDR3: CSAYLGAEAFF
DNA: TGCAGCGCCTATCTGGGGGCCGAAGCTTTCTTT

D: NA
V: TRBV12-5
J: TRBJ2-2
size: once
CDR3: CASGLWQTNTGELFF
DNA: TGTGCTAGTGGTTTGTGGCAGACGAACACCGGGGAGCTGTTTTTT

D: NA
V: TRBV27
J: TRBJ1-1
size: NA
CDR3: CASSLSRNTEAFF
DNA: TGTGCCAGCAGTTTATCCAGGAACACTGAAGCTTTCTTT

D: TRBD1
V: TRBV30
J: TRBJ2-7
size: NA
CDR3: CAWTPRGQGWFEQYF
DNA: TGTGCCTGGACCCCAAGAGGACAGGGGTGGTTCGAGCAGTACTTC